This section outlines one TCR beta chain sequence together with its context. Its antigen is not identified. One entry per CDR3 protein, called by TCRdb with MiXCR from the PCR reads. The sample yields fewer than 15,000 distinct CDR3 sequences, 69% seen once. In this cohort, PCR tests turned positive between March and December 2020, predating US Alpha, Beta and Delta variants. This CDR3 spans 14 amino acids. After removal of 4 bases from V and 5 bases from J, the junction contained 9 bases not matched to a gene. CDR1 is DFQATT, CDR2 SNEGSKA, per germline (reference sequence). These data are taken from a study of vaccination and CD4 T cells after COVID-19. Study-level background: The convalescents included six males and four females, and among them two were Hispanic while seven were Caucasian. The study, taken as a whole, reports: Spike mono-reactive status applied to 304 of 307 vaccine-specific clones in convalescent patients. Clonotypes reactive to SARS-CoV-2 had a median that went up from approximately 21 to 40, but not significantly.

The sequence came from a human donor who had recovered from COVID-19. The sequencing here drew on CD4+ T cells from blood, taken after SARS-CoV-2 vaccination. This chain connects TRBV20-1 to TRBJ1-1; 8 bases are a match to TRBD1. This CDR3 is CSATRDRTFTEAFF. The DNA of the CDR3 is TGCAGTGCTACCAGGGACAGGACGTTTACTGAAGCTTTCTTT.